Following are 10 T cell receptor beta chains from one sample sequenced in a study of blood T cell repertoires in COVID-19. The table came from immunoSEQ multiplex PCR; TCRdb's copy has only in-frame clones and leaves some out. Here the sample spans about 210,000 clones, around four fifths being singletons. The sequenced material came from peripheral blood. The receptors originated from a woman aged 50 to 60 with acute or convalescent COVID-19.

The V and J genes are TRBV27 and TRBJ1-2, with D possibly TRBD1 on 5 matching bases. The CDR3 totals 19 residues. V lost 6 bases to trimming and J lost 0 bases, with 26 bases between them. CDR1 is MNHEY and CDR2 is SMNVEV in the germline V gene (reference sequence). Here the CDR3 reads CASSLLSRGPPGANYGYTF. The DNA of the CDR3 is TGTGCCAGCAGCCTTTTGTCCCGGGGCCCTCCGGGAGCTAACTATGGCTACACCTTC.

The chain employs TRBV21-1 and TRBJ1-1; no DNA check was done on the table's D call, TRBD1. TRBV21-1 is classified as a pseudogene. The CDR3 sequence is 14 residues long. CDR3 protein: CASSKFGRNTEAFF. CDR3 DNA: TGTGCCAGCAGCAAATTTGGGCGTAACACTGAAGCTTTCTTT.

V and J are TRBV7-3 and TRBJ1-1, with D tentatively TRBD1 (6 bases). This CDR3 contains 14 residues. V lost 5 bases and J lost 5, with 15 bases in between. Germline lookup yields CDR1 SGHTA and CDR2 FQGTGA. In nucleotides, the CDR3 is TGTGCCAGCAGCGCCAGGGGCCCGGGAACTGAAGCTTTCTTT. Protein sequence: CASSARGPGTEAFF.

The V gene is TRBV5-1, the J gene TRBJ1-2; tentative D call: TRBD1 (6 bases). V was shortened by 3 bases and J by 5 bases, with 14 bases between the two germline ends. The CDR3 spans 14 residues. From germline, CDR1 is SGHRS and CDR2 YFSETQ. The CDR3 bases are TGCGCCAGCAGCTCTGGCAGGGGCAGATATGGCTACACCTTC. This codes for CASSSGRGRYGYTF.

The V and J genes are TRBV19 and TRBJ2-3; 7 positions match TRBD1. Germline lookup yields CDR1 LNHDA and CDR2 SQIVND (reference sequence). With 7 bases clipped from V and 4 bases from J, the junction kept 8 bases outside the gene matches. CDR3 length: 14 residues. The CDR3 spells CASMRGRGSDTQYF. In DNA form, the CDR3 reads TGTGCCAGTATGAGGGGGCGAGGCTCAGATACGCAGTATTTT.

This chain links TRBV5-4 with TRBJ1-3, with D possibly being TRBD1 (6 bases). Germline assignment: CDR1 SGHNT and CDR2 YYREEE (reference sequence). Trimming cost V 2 bases and J 1 base, with 13 bases left between them. CDR3 length equals 16 residues. The CDR3 nucleotides read TGTGCCAGCAGCTTCTCGGGGACAATGTCTGGAAACACCATATATTTT. Protein product: CASSFSGTMSGNTIYF.

The chain uses TRBV18 and TRBJ2-5, with 10 bases lining up with TRBD2. Losses at the gene ends were 1 base for V and 3 bases for J; bases not matched to a gene: 2. The CDR3 loop spans 15 amino acids. CDR1 and CDR2 (germline): KGHSH, LQKENI. DNA of the CDR3: TGTGCCAGCTCACCACGAACTAGCGGGGAAGAGACCCAGTACTTC. It specifies CASSPRTSGEETQYF. The full variable domain, its missing parts supplied by reference TRBV18 and TRBJ2-5, is NAGVMQNPRHLVRRRGQEARLRCSPMKGHSHVYWYRQLPEEGLKFMVYLQKENIIDESGMPKERFSAEFPKEGPSILRIQQVVRGDSAAYFCASSPRTSGEETQYFGPGTRLLVL.

V is TRBV29-1 and J is TRBJ2-2; 14 nucleotides line up with TRBD2. The CDR3 is 15 amino acids. Per germline, CDR1 SQVTM and CDR2 ANQGSEA. V was pared by 4 bases and J by 6 bases, with 4 bases of the junction left unmatched. The CDR3 is CSVGGLAGVAGELFF. CDR3 DNA sequence: TGCAGCGTTGGGGGACTAGCGGGGGTGGCCGGGGAGCTGTTTTTT.

This clone has more than one count but fewer than ten. The chain joins TRBV19 to TRBJ1-1; the D gene is possibly TRBD1 (6 bases). V lost 7 bases, J lost 8 bases, and 20 bases lay in between. This CDR3 is 14 amino acids long. Per germline, CDR1 LNHDA and CDR2 SQIVND (reference sequence). The CDR3 sequence: CASTLRGGHQEAFF. In DNA, the CDR3 is TGTGCCAGTACCCTCCGAGGGGGACATCAAGAAGCTTTCTTT.

In this sample, this clone turned up once. The chain combines TRBV6-1 with TRBJ2-2; D remains unclear. CDR1 is MNHNS, CDR2 SASEGT, per germline. This CDR3 is built from 13 residues. V shed 2 bases and J shed 6 bases, with 7 bases lying between them. The CDR3 sequence is CASSENLPGELFF. The CDR3 DNA reads as TGTGCCAGCAGTGAAAACTTACCCGGGGAGCTGTTTTTT.